These 16 T cell receptor beta chains share one sample of origin, sequenced in a study of shared clonotypes between healthy human individuals. Here immunoSEQ multiplex PCR was the method, and the copy in TCRdb shows in-frame clones only, minus some. The table has 2 million to 2.5 million clones, less than 95% seen once. Sequenced material: naive CD4+ T cells from PBMCs. Specified subset: CD45RA+ positively selected. All receptors derive from a man younger than 30 in good health. Some clones in this sample may be carry-over from other donors' samples.

Regarding this clone: The sample contains more than one DNA sequence encoding this CDR3. V usage is TRBV7-3 and J usage is TRBJ2-5, with a possible D match to TRBD1 (6 bases). V lost 1 base and J 3 bases, leaving 6 bases between the germline ends. The CDR3 length is 13 residues. Germline CDR1 is SGHTA and CDR2 is FQGTGA. In DNA, the CDR3 is TGTGCCAGCAGCTTAAACAGGGAAGAGACCCAGTACTTC. Protein: CASSLNREETQYF.

This clone was counted a single time. The chain carries TRBV28 and TRBJ2-3; TRBD2 matches 11 bases. CDR3 size: 17 residues. Germline CDR1 reads MDHEN; CDR2 reads SYDVKM. The trim removed 3 bases at V and 3 bases at J, leaving 8 bases unmatched. DNA of the CDR3: TGTGCCAGCAGTTTCCGCATCACTAGCGGGAGAACAGATACGCAGTATTTT. Its protein is CASSFRITSGRTDTQYF.

In DNA, the CDR3 is TGTGCCAGCTCACCAATGACTAGCGGGCTTACTGCCGGGGAGCTGTTTTTT. It yields the protein CASSPMTSGLTAGELFF. The rearrangement uses TRBV18 and TRBJ2-2; 10 nucleotides match TRBD2. V lost 2 bases to trimming and J lost 6 bases; unmatched junction nucleotides: 9. CDR3 length: 17 residues. In germline, CDR1 is KGHSH, CDR2 LQKENI.

V and J are TRBV18 and TRBJ2-3; tentative D call: TRBD2 (6 bases). CDR1 is KGHSH, CDR2 LQKENI, per germline. The germline V and J ends were trimmed by 2 bases and 6 bases, with 12 bases remaining between them. This CDR3 has 14 residues. The CDR3 sequence is CASSPGGRSDTQYF. The CDR3 region has the DNA TGTGCCAGCTCACCAGGGGGGAGGTCCGATACGCAGTATTTT.

The chain combines TRBV20-1 with TRBJ1-2, with D hard to call. V was cut by 6 bases and J by 6 bases, with 11 bases left in between. Germline CDR1 is DFQATT and CDR2 is SNEGSKA (reference sequence). This CDR3 has 11 amino acids. The CDR3 coding sequence is TGCAGTGCGTCAAGAGCGAATGGCTACACCTTC. Its protein is CSASRANGYTF.

This chain connects TRBV28 to TRBJ2-2, with 7 bases identical to TRBD2. The junction had 10 bases not matched to a gene; V was cut back by 5 bases and J by 4 bases. Germline V gene sequence: CDR1 MDHEN, CDR2 SYDVKM. There are 16 residues in the CDR3. The CDR3 nucleotides are TGTGCCAGCAGTCGTGCCGGGACTACCCGCACCGGGGAGCTGTTTTTT. This encodes CASSRAGTTRTGELFF.

This clone was seen only once. The V gene is TRBV28, the J gene TRBJ2-5, with a tentative D call TRBD1 (5 bases). V shed 4 bases and J shed 5 bases, with 17 bases lying between them. Germline V gene sequence: CDR1 MDHEN, CDR2 SYDVKM. The CDR3 spans 15 residues. CDR3 DNA: TGTGCCAGCAGTTCCCCAGGGATTAGGGGCGAGACCCAGTACTTC. Translation gives CASSSPGIRGETQYF. Full variable domain (remainder filled in from reference TRBV28 and TRBJ2-5): DVKVTQSSRYLVKRTGEKVFLECVQDMDHENMFWYRQDPGLGLRLIYFSYDVKMKEKGDIPEGYSVSREKKERFSLILESASTNQTSMYLCASSSPGIRGETQYFGPGTRLLVL.

This chain joins TRBV4-3 and TRBJ1-1, with D unresolved. Trimming left V 1 base short and J 4 bases short, with 7 bases between. CDR3 length equals 13 residues. Looked up from germline, CDR1 is LGHNA and CDR2 is YSLEER. This CDR3 is CASSQGGRTEAFF. The CDR3 coding sequence is TGCGCCAGCAGCCAAGGGGGTCGCACTGAAGCTTTCTTT.

The chain joins TRBV5-4 to TRBJ2-1; 8 bases are shared with TRBD2. The V and J ends lost 4 bases and 7 bases, in that order; junction bases with no gene match: 7. The CDR3 covers 14 residues. Germline CDR1 and CDR2: SGHNT and YYREEE (reference sequence). The CDR3 is CASSPSGSTNEQFF. The CDR3 bases are TGTGCCAGCAGCCCAAGCGGGAGTACGAATGAGCAGTTCTTC.

The J gene is TRBJ2-3, the V gene TRBV18; 10 bases match TRBD2. After removal of 6 bases from V and 3 bases from J, the junction contained 6 bases not matched to a gene. Germline V CDR1 and CDR2: KGHSH, LQKENI. The CDR3 covers 15 residues. CDR3 protein: CASSRSSGSTDTQYF. The CDR3 coding sequence is TGTGCCAGCTCGCGCTCTAGCGGGAGTACAGATACGCAGTATTTT.

The chain joins TRBV4-3 to TRBJ2-3; D is uncertain. The CDR3 runs to 17 residues. V dropped 3 bases and J dropped 4 bases, with 20 bases sitting between them. CDR1 and CDR2 (germline): LGHNA, YSLEER. The CDR3 nucleotides are TGCGCCAGCAGCCAGAGCTCGGCTAGTTCGAGCGCAGATACGCAGTATTTT. Protein product: CASSQSSASSSADTQYF.

Worth noting for this clone: This same CDR3 is encoded by further DNA sequences in the sample. The chain joins TRBV5-1 to TRBJ1-4; possibly TRBD1 for D (5 bases). The CDR3 contains 15 residues. In germline, CDR1 is SGHRS, CDR2 YFSETQ. The V and J ends lost 0 bases and 4 bases respectively, with 10 bases between them. The CDR3 region has the DNA TGCGCCAGCAGCTTGGCAGCGGGGGTTAATGAAAAACTGTTTTTT. It specifies CASSLAAGVNEKLFF.

The CDR3 spells CASSYWSDRTSEQYF. The CDR3 DNA reads TGTGCCAGCAGTTATTGGTCCGACAGGACGTCGGAGCAGTACTTC. The chain carries TRBV6-5 and TRBJ2-7, with a possible D match to TRBD1 (6 bases). Trimming cost V 3 bases and J 7 bases, with 19 bases left between them. Germline V lookup: CDR1 MNHEY, CDR2 SVGAGI. The CDR3 is 15 amino acids.

The chain uses TRBV6-6 and TRBJ2-5; 7 bases are shared with TRBD1. V dropped 4 bases and J dropped 2; count of bases not matched to a gene: 4. The CDR3 extends over 14 amino acids. CDR1 MNHNY and CDR2 SVGAGI come from the germline V gene (reference sequence). In nucleotides, the CDR3 is TGTGCCAGCAGTTCCCGGACAGGTCAAGAGACCCAGTACTTC. Translation: CASSSRTGQETQYF.

This clone came up once. J is TRBJ2-3 and V is TRBV5-1, with 7 nucleotides matching TRBD2. The germline V gene has CDR1 SGHRS and CDR2 YFSETQ. V was pared by 3 bases and J by 3 bases, with 7 bases of the junction left unmatched. The CDR3 contains 15 residues. In DNA form, the CDR3 reads TGCGCCAGCAGCTCGGCTAGCGGCGTAACAGATACGCAGTATTTT. It specifies CASSSASGVTDTQYF.

The J gene is TRBJ1-2, the V gene TRBV25-1, with 9 bases identical to TRBD1. Germline V gene sequence: CDR1 MGHDK, CDR2 SYGVNS. There are 13 residues in the CDR3. V dropped 6 bases and J dropped 6; count of bases not matched to a gene: 5. CDR3 sequence (DNA): TGTGCCAGCAGGCCCACAGGGGGCGATGGCTACACCTTC. Amino acid sequence: CASRPTGGDGYTF.